The 8 T cell receptor beta chains in this list originate from one sample, sequenced in a study of shared clonotypes between healthy human individuals (dated by TCRdb to the early 2020s). Library generation was performed with the immunoSEQ multiplex PCR assay. TCRdb stores this immuneACCESS table with in-frame sequences only. Part of the clones is absent; in the studies checked, under half of the shortfall reflects unresolved V genes, and no reason is known for the rest. For this sample there are under 600,000 clones; 95% to 96% appear just once. The ten largest clones take up approximately 0.067% of the sample. Sample: naive CD4+ T cells sorted from blood. Sample cell subset or site, as interpreted from the label and publication: CD45RA+ positively selected. All receptors derive from a woman aged 25-40 years in good health.

This chain connects TRBV27 to TRBJ1-4, with a possible D match to TRBD1 (6 bases). The CDR3 length is 16 residues. Per germline, CDR1 MNHEY and CDR2 SMNVEV (reference sequence). Deletions cut 5 bases from V and 10 bases from J, with 23 bases between. CDR3 in amino acids: CASSPKESGGRGKLFF. CDR3 nucleotide sequence: TGTGCCAGCAGTCCCAAAGAATCGGGGGGCAGGGGAAAACTGTTTTTT.

This chain joins TRBV30 and TRBJ1-2, with a tentative D call TRBD1 (6 bases). This CDR3 spans 14 amino acids. CDR1 GTSNPN and CDR2 SVGIG come from the germline V gene (reference sequence). Trimming pared 0 bases from V and 7 bases from J, leaving 15 bases between. CDR3 DNA sequence: TGTGCCTGGAGTGTGGGGGGGCTGGAGGCTGGCTACACCTTC. Translation gives CAWSVGGLEAGYTF.

J is TRBJ2-1 and V is TRBV21-1; the listed D gene, TRBD2, was not tested against the DNA. TRBV21-1 is a recognized pseudogene. CDR3 length: 16 amino acids. CDR3 DNA: TGTGCCAGCAGCATCCGAGGGCCTAGTGGAAACAATGAGCAGTTCTTC. As protein: CASSIRGPSGNNEQFF.

The chain is built from TRBV29-1 and TRBJ2-5; D ambiguous. This CDR3 comprises 10 residues. V lost 4 bases and J 5 bases, leaving 5 bases between the germline ends. CDR1 is SQVTM, CDR2 ANQGSEA, per germline. CDR3 residues: CSVGEETQYF. In nucleotides, the CDR3 is TGCAGCGTTGGAGAGGAGACCCAGTACTTC.

The chain uses TRBV27 and TRBJ1-1; D not certain. This CDR3 is 14 amino acids long. Trimming removed 4 bases at V and 4 bases at J, with 13 bases between. Germline CDR1 reads MNHEY; CDR2 reads SMNVEV (reference sequence). CDR3 sequence reads: CASSSSSHFTEAFF. CDR3 bases: TGTGCCAGCAGTTCCTCATCTCACTTCACTGAAGCTTTCTTT.

This chain uses TRBV30 with TRBJ1-2; tentative D call: TRBD1 (5 bases). The germline V gene has CDR1 GTSNPN and CDR2 SVGIG (reference sequence). Trimming cost V 4 bases and J 5 bases, with 20 bases left between them. The CDR3 length is 15 residues. The CDR3 protein is CAWKRGRTIGYGYTF. The DNA of the CDR3 is TGTGCCTGGAAGAGGGGCAGAACTATCGGTTATGGCTACACCTTC. The full variable domain, its missing parts supplied by reference TRBV30 and TRBJ1-2, is SQTIHQWPATLVQPVGSPLSLECTVEGTSNPNLYWYRQAAGRGLQLLFYSVGIGQISSEVPQNLSASRPQDRQFILSSKKLLLSDSGFYLCAWKRGRTIGYGYTFGSGTRLTVV.

V is TRBV6-6 and J is TRBJ1-5; unclear D gene. With 9 bases removed from V and 1 base from J, the gap between germline ends came to 16 bases. The CDR3 contains 15 residues. Germline V CDR1 and CDR2: MNHNY, SVGAGI (reference sequence). This CDR3 reads CASNVGGGSNQPQHF. CDR3 nucleotides: TGTGCCAGTAACGTGGGTGGAGGGAGCAATCAGCCCCAGCATTTT.

The chain combines TRBV28 with TRBJ2-7, with TRBD2 as a possible D gene (5 bases). The CDR3 is 14 amino acids. Deletions cut 3 bases from V and 0 bases from J, with 9 bases between. CDR1 and CDR2 from the germline V gene are MDHEN and SYDVKM. The CDR3 DNA sequence: TGTGCCAGCAGTTTTCGGGGTAGCTCCTACGAGCAGTACTTC. This sequence encodes CASSFRGSSYEQYF.